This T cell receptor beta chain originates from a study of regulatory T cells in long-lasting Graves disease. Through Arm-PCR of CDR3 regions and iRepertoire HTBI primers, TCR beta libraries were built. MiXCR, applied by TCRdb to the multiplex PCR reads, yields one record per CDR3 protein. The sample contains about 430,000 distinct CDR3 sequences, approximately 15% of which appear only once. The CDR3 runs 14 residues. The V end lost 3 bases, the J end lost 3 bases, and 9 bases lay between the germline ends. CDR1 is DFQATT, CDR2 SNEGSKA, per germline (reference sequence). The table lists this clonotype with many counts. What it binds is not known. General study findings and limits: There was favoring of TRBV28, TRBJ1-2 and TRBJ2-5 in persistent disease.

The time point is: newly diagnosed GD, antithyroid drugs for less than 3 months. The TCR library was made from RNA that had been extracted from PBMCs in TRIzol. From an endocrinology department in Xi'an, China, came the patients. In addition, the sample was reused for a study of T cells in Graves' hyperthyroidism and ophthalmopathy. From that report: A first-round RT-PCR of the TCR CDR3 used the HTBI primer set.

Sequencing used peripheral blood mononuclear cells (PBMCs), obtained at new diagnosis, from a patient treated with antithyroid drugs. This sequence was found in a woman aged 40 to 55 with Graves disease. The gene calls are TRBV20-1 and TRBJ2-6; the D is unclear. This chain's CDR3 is CSARVFGGANVLTF. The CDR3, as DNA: TGCAGTGCTAGGGTTTTTGGTGGGGCCAACGTCCTGACTTTC.